One sample yielded the 8 T cell receptor beta chains listed below, sequenced in a study of T cell repertoires in cytomegalovirus infection. TCRdb re-called the reads with MiXCR, one entry per CDR3 protein. The sample lists 100,000 or so distinct CDR3 sequences; around 22% were seen once. Material for sequencing was CD8+ T cells from PBMCs. These receptors were collected from a human donor in good health (CMV status not recorded). Some clones in this sample may be carry-over from other donors' samples.

A few counts support this clonotype. The V gene is TRBV2, the J gene TRBJ2-2; D is uncertain. V dropped 9 bases and J dropped 3 bases, with 8 bases sitting between them. The CDR3 sequence is 12 residues long. Germline V CDR1 and CDR2: SNHLY, FYNNEI. CDR3 region: CAREKDTGELFF. The CDR3 DNA is TGTGCCAGAGAGAAGGACACCGGGGAGCTGTTTTTT.

This clonotype appeared a few times. DNA of the CDR3: TGTGCCAGCAGTTTTGGAGGAAAAAGCGGGAAACAGCCCCAGCATTTT. Encoded protein: CASSFGGKSGKQPQHF. The chain has TRBV27 and TRBJ1-5; no clear D. The germline V gene has CDR1 MNHEY and CDR2 SMNVEV (reference sequence). Trimming removed 3 bases from V and 7 bases from J, with 19 bases in between. This CDR3 contains 16 residues.

V is TRBV5-5 and J is TRBJ2-1; TRBD2 matches 10 bases. Germline V gives CDR1 SGHKS, CDR2 YYEKEE (reference sequence). The CDR3 covers 14 residues. V lost 3 bases, J lost 9 bases, and 6 bases stayed unmatched. CDR3 residues: CASSWTSGASEQFF. In nucleotides, the CDR3 is TGTGCCAGCAGCTGGACTAGCGGCGCGTCTGAGCAGTTCTTC.

The chain is built from TRBV7-2 and TRBJ2-1; possible D gene TRBD2, 6 bases. Per germline, CDR1 SGHTA and CDR2 FQGNSA. Deletions cut 1 base from V and 5 bases from J, with 9 bases between. The CDR3 runs 14 residues. CDR3 nucleotides: TGTGCCAGCAGCTTAGGGGGACTGAACAATGAGCAGTTCTTC. This codes for CASSLGGLNNEQFF.

This clonotype was recorded a few times. Here the CDR3 reads CSVDGLTSGGLNTGELFF. The CDR3 region has the DNA TGCAGCGTTGACGGTCTGACTAGCGGGGGCCTCAACACCGGGGAGCTGTTTTTT. The V call is TRBV29-1, the J call TRBJ2-2; 12 bases match TRBD2. The V and J ends lost 3 bases and 2 bases, in that order; junction bases with no gene match: 10. This CDR3 has 18 residues. CDR1 and CDR2 (germline): SQVTM, ANQGSEA.

V is TRBV6-5 and J is TRBJ2-1; 12 bases map to TRBD2. Trimming cost V 2 bases and J 4 bases; bases outside gene matches: 6. From germline, CDR1 is MNHEY and CDR2 SVGAGI. The CDR3 sequence is 17 residues long. The chain's CDR3 is CASSYLGLAGGYNEQFF. The DNA for the CDR3 is TGTGCCAGCAGTTACCTCGGGCTAGCGGGAGGGTACAATGAGCAGTTCTTC.

The J gene is TRBJ1-2, the V gene TRBV7-2; TRBD1 is a possible D gene (6 bases). This CDR3 spans 16 amino acids. V was pared by 5 bases and J by 0 bases, with 16 bases between. Germline values: CDR1 SGHTA, CDR2 FQGNSA. CDR3: CASSISDRAANYGYTF. Here the CDR3 DNA reads TGTGCCAGCAGCATCTCGGACAGAGCAGCTAACTATGGCTACACCTTC.

This clonotype was observed a few times. J is TRBJ2-4 and V is TRBV6-2 or TRBV6-3, with D perhaps TRBD1 (5 bases). Trimming pared 0 bases from V and 1 base from J, leaving 7 bases between. There are 15 residues in the CDR3. The germline V gene has CDR1 MNHEY and CDR2 SVGEGT. Here the CDR3 reads CASSYSDTAKNIQYF. The CDR3 DNA sequence: TGTGCCAGCAGTTACTCGGACACTGCCAAAAACATTCAGTACTTC.